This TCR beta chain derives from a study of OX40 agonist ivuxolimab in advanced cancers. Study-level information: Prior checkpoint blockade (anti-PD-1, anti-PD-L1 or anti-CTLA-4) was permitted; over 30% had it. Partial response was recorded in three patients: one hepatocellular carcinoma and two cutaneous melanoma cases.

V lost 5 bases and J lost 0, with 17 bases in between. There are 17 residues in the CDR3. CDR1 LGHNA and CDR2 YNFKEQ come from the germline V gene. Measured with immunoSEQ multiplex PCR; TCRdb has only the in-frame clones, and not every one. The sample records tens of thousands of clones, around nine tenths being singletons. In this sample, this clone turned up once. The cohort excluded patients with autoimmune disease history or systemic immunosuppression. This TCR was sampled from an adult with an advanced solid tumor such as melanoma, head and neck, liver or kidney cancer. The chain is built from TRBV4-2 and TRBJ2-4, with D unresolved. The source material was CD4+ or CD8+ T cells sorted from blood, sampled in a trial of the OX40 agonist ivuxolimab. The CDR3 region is CASSYGDQRIAKNIQYF. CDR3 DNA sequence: TGTGCCAGCAGCTACGGAGATCAGAGGATAGCCAAAAACATTCAGTACTTC.